This TCR beta chain was profiled in a study of Graves' ophthalmopathy and Graves' hyperthyroidism. For the study at large: Ahead of any treatment, peripheral blood was obtained at the initial diagnosis.

The CDR3 extends over 14 amino acids. V lost 3 bases to trimming and J lost 2 bases, with 8 bases between them. Using RNA transcripts, the TCR beta CDR3 regions were amplified. Second-round multiplex PCR followed a first-round RT-PCR using HTBI primers. A single record per CDR3 protein comes from TCRdb applying MiXCR to the multiplex PCR reads. The sample includes under 400,000 distinct CDR3 sequences, 15% to 20% of them seen just once. Every ophthalmopathy donor presented moderate-to-severe activity, CAS ≥3, NOSPECS ≥4 and duration under 3 months. PBMCs were isolated by Ficoll-Paque density gradient centrifugation, using more than 8.5 ml of fresh peripheral blood as the starting material. In its sample, this clonotype was seen many times.

Sequences were obtained from peripheral blood. The sequence was obtained from an adult man with Graves' ophthalmopathy. V is TRBV12-3 or TRBV12-4 and J is TRBJ1-3; D is unresolved. In nucleotides, the CDR3 is TGTGCCAGCAGTTTTGGCGGTCCTGGAAACACCATATATTTT. Translation gives CASSFGGPGNTIYF.